This T cell receptor (beta chain) came from a study of human T cells and chemical hapten exposure. Study-wide background: All patients underwent weekly scalp dosing with diphenylcyclopropenone for the full roughly 22-week study. Reading of the patch tests, which applied 0.01% DPC to the upper back, occurred at 6 days. Study conclusions and caveats: Patch test score was positively correlated with the counts of PT1 expanded TCRs.

The V end lost 8 bases, the J end lost 7 bases, and 20 bases lay between the germline ends. Germline V gene data show CDR1 as MRHNA and CDR2 as SNTAGT. This CDR3 region has 14 residues. Regarding time point: pre-sensitization, week 0. Treatment of the sample: therapeutic diphenylcyclopropenone sensitization with weekly scalp DPC. Each CDR3 protein gets one entry after TCRdb re-called the RACE reads with MiXCR. The sample has 90,000 or so distinct CDR3 sequences, roughly 8.5% seen once. This clonotype came up many times. Its target is not known. This sample comprised whole blood, obtained in connection with sensitization to the hapten diphenylcyclopropenone (DPC). V is TRBV6-4 and J is TRBJ1-2; TRBD1 is a possible D gene (6 bases). This clonotype originated in a man in his forties with alopecia areata. Some clones in this sample may be carry-over from other donors' samples. Here the CDR3 reads CASQREGGSSGYTF. The CDR3 nucleotides are TGTGCCAGCCAACGGGAGGGGGGCTCAAGTGGCTACACCTTC.